Detailed here is one TCR beta chain. The data stem from a study of blood T cell repertoires in COVID-19. As originally analysed: The authors estimated nucleated cell counts from reference gene primer amplification. The data were produced by immunoSEQ multiplex PCR, yet TCRdb's version contains in-frame clones alone and is incomplete. V and J calls and clone size are as listed in that table; D and trimming were resolved from the DNA. The sample includes about 270,000 clones, roughly 85% of them seen just once. Material for sequencing was peripheral blood. The receptor was derived from a woman under 30 with acute or convalescent COVID-19.

The CDR3 sequence: CASRGEARLYGYTF. In nucleotides, the CDR3 is TGTGCCAGCAGGGGGGAGGCCAGACTCTATGGCTACACCTTC. The chain carries TRBV7-9 and TRBJ1-2; perhaps TRBD1 as D (5 bases). CDR3 length: 14 residues. V was cut by 6 bases and J by 4 bases, with 15 bases left in between. Germline V gene sequence: CDR1 SEHNR, CDR2 FQNEAQ (reference sequence).